This T cell receptor beta chain comes out of a study of cytomegalovirus exposure and HLA in healthy donors (dated by TCRdb to 2016 to 2017). As for the study more broadly: According to an earlier analysis of 550 to 750 of the donors, about 170 million T cells yielded roughly 110 million unique TCR beta sequences and 276 Gb of sequence data. Among a few hundred genotyped donors of the cohort, an average of approximately 250,000 unique TCR beta nucleotide sequences were sequenced per donor, roughly a sixth of them non-productive. Donor age, sex, ethnicity and CMV serostatus were collected together with the repertoire data. Both class I and class II loci were covered by HLA typing, at four-digit resolution. About five DR-DQ haplotypes were handled as single units for association and clustering, since linkage in the cohort was strong. In a later genetic analysis, genome-wide SNP genotypes for about 65% of the 666 donors were used, and that subset was treated as a discovery cohort. Besides the first cohort of 500 to 700 subjects, a separate validation cohort made up of about 120 different subjects was used. The later analysis used no new phenotypic data to find candidate immune exposures, relying instead on TCR beta sequences and their occurrence across donors. Using immunosequencing, the study profiled T cell repertoires from approximately 700 subjects and related those repertoires to cytomegalovirus serostatus. To study patterns of TCR occurrence, a later analysis re-analyzed previously published TCR beta repertoires from 666 donors and added high-resolution HLA genotyping. Typing coverage differed by locus: A, B, C, DRB1 and DQB1 were typed in roughly 620-640 donors, DQA1 in 500 to 550, DPA1 in approximately 610, and DPB1 in around 490. The study aimed to test whether cataloging public T cell receptors could reveal signatures of past pathogen exposure. An early release covering 550 to 650 HLA-typed donors comprised 250 to 350 gigabases of sequencing data and tens of millions of unique TCR sequences. High-throughput TCR immunosequencing, statistical association of individual TCRs with disease status, and machine learning were combined to predict cytomegalovirus infection status. The genetic ancestry cluster associated with self-reported Caucasian donors included roughly four fifths of the 350 to 500 genotyped donors. All discovery cohort repertoires had been generated on a single sequencing platform. An earlier analysis of about 620 of the donors applied high-throughput TCR beta sequencing to assess whether each TCR beta V gene segment acted as functional or pseudogenic. Beyond this particular receptor, the publication reports: Across donors, most TCR sequences were observed very rarely, whereas some public TCRs were present in many individuals. In this cohort, only TCR beta chains were sequenced, and detectable features were limited by the absence of alpha or paired-chain data. A later genetic analysis associated a missense DCLRE1C variant with V-gene and J-gene trimming of TCR beta chains, and an independent cohort replicated the association. A few of the identified cytomegalovirus-associated TCR beta chains were confirmed in vitro to be specific for cytomegalovirus antigens. In a later genetic analysis, fewer N-insertions in productive TCRs were reported among donors in an Asian-associated ancestry cluster than the roughly 700-donor mean. The classifier was reported to diagnose cytomegalovirus status with high specificity and sensitivity in both the original and validation cohorts. Compared with equally common non-associated chains, HLA-associated TCR beta chains in a later analysis were more clonally expanded and had lower generation probabilities. Presence/absence analyses assumed roughly uniform sequencing depth across donors, an assumption that may not hold. In an earlier analysis of around 500 of the donors, most TCR beta V segments appeared in productive rearrangements about 90% or about 30% of the time, broadly matching IMGT annotations. The sequencing pipeline was judged likely to have produced a cluster of highly shared sequence variants as a technical artifact. The authors suggested that the approach could potentially be generalized to other disease states and immunological phenotypes. Because counts were too low, around 18 rarely observed V segments, including chromosome 9 orphons, were left out of the earlier analysis of 587 of the donors. A later analysis associated about 16,000 TCR beta sequences with specific HLA alleles at a false discovery rate of 0.05. In a later analysis, several top co-occurrence clusters were reported to appear linked to parvovirus B19, influenza, CMV and Epstein-Barr virus. For the cohort, immune exposure information was limited to CMV serostatus. In a later analysis, TCR association rates were found to vary across HLA loci, with the most associated TCRs seen for DRB1 alleles and the fewest for HLA-C alleles. Linkage disequilibrium might explain the correlated functional status among segregating V segments, but an unknown experimental factor could not be ruled out. Some IMGT-functional V segments, including TRBV6-2 and TRBV6-3, could not be told apart with the 87-base-pair reads, so those segments were excluded. In a later analysis, most CMV-associated TCR beta chains were found to appear HLA-restricted, with HLA associations seemingly driven largely by CMV exposure. HLA typing was unavailable for some donors at each locus, so association tests used only the typed subset. The study listed 150 to 200 TCR beta chains as associated with cytomegalovirus. A further reported finding was that TCR beta sequences accurately predicted the HLA-A and HLA-B alleles for most subjects in the first cohort. Assigning TCR associations to individual alleles was difficult when HLA alleles, especially DR and DQ, strongly co-occurred.

The CDR3 goes from the cysteine to the phenylalanine over 15 residues. Just the 45-base CDR3 DNA is kept, in frame starting at base 1. Cut back by 0 bases and 2 bases, the V and J ends lie 12 bases apart. CDR1 and CDR2 (SGHRS, YFSETQ) derive from the germline V gene. The cohort consisted of hundreds of healthy bone marrow donors. At the time of sampling, all cohort members were nominally healthy, though unrecorded immune exposures were likely present. The donor was CMV seronegative and belonged to the group of approximately 320 seronegative cohort members. A peripheral blood sample was collected from each donor, and TCR beta sequencing was performed on peripheral blood mononuclear cells. Genomic DNA was extracted from the blood cell samples with the Qiagen DNeasy Blood Extraction Kit. The protocol used for the library was the immunoSEQ multiplex PCR assay. The multiplex PCR relied on a mix of 60 forward primers for TCR Vbeta segments and 13 reverse primers for TCR Jbeta segments. A multiplex PCR assay on genomic DNA amplified the CDR3 region of rearranged TCR beta genes. The amplified TCR beta libraries were sequenced on the Illumina HiSeq System as 87-base-pair reads. The paper's data handling went like this. A later analysis counted approximately 76 million unique TCR beta chains across the 600 to 850 repertoires, and around 9.9 million of these chains were shared by at least two donors. Raw reads were error-corrected and collapsed into unique sequences by a nearest-neighbor algorithm in which closely related sequences were merged to remove PCR and sequencing errors. V, D and J gene segments were assigned by aligning CDR3 sequences to IMGT reference sequences. For a sequence to be retained, at least a six-nucleotide match to both a V gene segment and a J gene segment was required. A rearrangement was called productive if the CDR3 had no stop codons and remained in frame with V and J, and every other rearrangement was called non-productive. Following IMGT convention, CDR3 was defined as the stretch from the second conserved V-encoded cysteine up to the conserved J-encoded phenylalanine. The earlier analysis of about 620 of the donors excluded sequences that lacked an unambiguous match to a single V gene segment. In an earlier analysis of several hundred of the donors, a V segment was called functional when productive rearrangements were above 56.7%, and segregating when the standard deviation between donors exceeded 5%. A statistical classification framework was built to diagnose cytomegalovirus status from the catalog of TCR beta chain sequences. V and J gene assignment, in a later analysis, came from comparing TCR nucleotide sequences with IMGT/GENE-DB human TR gene sequences. Using the TCRdist pipeline, a later analysis assigned CDR3 sequences along with most-parsimonious VDJ recombination scenarios. In a later analysis, each TCR beta chain was defined by its CDR3 amino acid sequence together with its V-gene family, and reads lacking a unique V-gene family were excluded. As a way to deal with suspected cross-contamination and a sequencing artifact, a later analysis dropped 640 or so nucleotide sequences that were highly shared and had low generation probability. A later analysis calculated a clonal expansion index for each public chain from normalized within-repertoire ranks of inferred template counts. In a later analysis, generation probabilities were computed using a VDJ recombination model fitted to out-of-frame rearrangements, and the results were checked against IGoR. In a later analysis, hypergeometric tests were used to score TCR-TCR, TCR-HLA and TCR-CMV co-occurrence, with a repertoire-size bias correction applied to TCR pairs. False discovery rates were estimated in a later analysis by permuting HLA or CMV assignments 20 times. In a later analysis, co-occurring TCRs were grouped using DBSCAN, and TCRdist sequence similarity was added for clustering within HLA-allele-positive subsets. Repertoires with fewer than 30,000 or more than 120,000 public chains were left out of co-occurrence clustering, as were several repertoires with anomalous nucleotide sharing. TCRdb mirrors the immuneACCESS table, restricted to in-frame sequences. Some clones are absent from its copies; in checked studies, under half trace to an unresolved V gene, and the reason for the others is unknown. The DNA gave D and trimming, while V, J and clone size come from that table. The sample contains about 200,000 clones, approximately 80% of them found a single time. The ten largest clones add up to around 0.2% of the sample.

The sample holds one count of this clone. The antigen it binds to is not known. Base quality data are lacking; no much larger clone is found one base away. The sample was PBMCs. The V and J genes are TRBV5-1 and TRBJ2-7; the D region possibly corresponds to TRBD2 (6 bases align). This TCR came from a girl aged 2-9 years in good health and CMV-seronegative. In nucleotide form, the sequence is TGCGCCAGCAGCTTGGGTTCTAGCGACACCTACGAGCAGTACTTC. Protein translation: CASSLGSSDTYEQYF.